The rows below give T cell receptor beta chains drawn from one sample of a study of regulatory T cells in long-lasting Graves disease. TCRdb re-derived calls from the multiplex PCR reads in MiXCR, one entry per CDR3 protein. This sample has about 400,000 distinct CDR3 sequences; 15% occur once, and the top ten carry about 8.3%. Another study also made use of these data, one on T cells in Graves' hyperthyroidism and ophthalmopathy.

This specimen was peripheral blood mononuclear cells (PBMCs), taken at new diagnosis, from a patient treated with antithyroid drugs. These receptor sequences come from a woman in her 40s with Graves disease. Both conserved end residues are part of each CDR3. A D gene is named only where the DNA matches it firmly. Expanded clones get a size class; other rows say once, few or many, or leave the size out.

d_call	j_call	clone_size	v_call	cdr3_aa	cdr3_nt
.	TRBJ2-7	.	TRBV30	CAWGTTVDQYF	TGTGCCTGGGGGACCACCGTCGATCAGTACTTC
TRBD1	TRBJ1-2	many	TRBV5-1	CASSLGDSPYGYTF	TGCGCCAGCAGCTTGGGGGACAGCCCCTATGGCTACACCTTC
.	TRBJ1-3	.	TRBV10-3	CAINPGPLEGNTIYF	TGTGCCATCAATCCGGGGCCTTTGGAGGGAAACACCATATATTTT
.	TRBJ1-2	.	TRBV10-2	CASSGGQLGYTF	TGCGCCAGCAGTGGGGGACAACTCGGCTACACCTTC
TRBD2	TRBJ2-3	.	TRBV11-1	CASSLGLAAPTDTQYF	TGTGCCAGCAGCTTAGGGCTAGCGGCCCCCACAGATACGCAGTATTTT
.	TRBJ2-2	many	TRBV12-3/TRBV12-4	CASSLGSGRVRVGELFF	TGTGCCAGCAGTTTAGGGTCGGGACGCGTACGGGTCGGGGAGCTGTTTTTT
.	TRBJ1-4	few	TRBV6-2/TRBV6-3	CASSYSMLNEKLFF	TGTGCCAGCAGTTACTCGATGCTTAATGAAAAACTGTTTTTT
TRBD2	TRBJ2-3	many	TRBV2	CASNPGLAGGRTDTQYF	TGTGCCAGCAACCCGGGACTAGCGGGAGGGCGCACAGATACGCAGTATTTT
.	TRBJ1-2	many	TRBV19	CASSPAPPFDRLNYGYTF	TGTGCCAGTAGTCCTGCCCCCCCATTTGACAGACTTAACTATGGCTACACCTTC
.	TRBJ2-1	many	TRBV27	CASSLWGRQKSSYNEQFF	TGTGCCAGCAGTTTATGGGGCCGGCAGAAAAGCTCCTACAATGAGCAGTTCTTC
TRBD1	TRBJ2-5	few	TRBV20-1	CSARKTGQAKETQYF	TGCAGTGCTAGAAAAACGGGACAGGCAAAAGAGACCCAGTACTTC
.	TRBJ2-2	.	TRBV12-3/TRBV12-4	CASNPSRTGELFF	TGTGCCAGCAACCCCAGTAGGACCGGGGAGCTGTTTTTT
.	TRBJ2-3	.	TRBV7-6	CASSQPGERDTQYF	TGTGCCAGCAGCCAGCCGGGAGAAAGGGATACGCAGTATTTT
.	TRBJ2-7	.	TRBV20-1	CSAGDSSYEQYF	TGCAGTGCTGGTGACAGCTCCTACGAGCAGTACTTC
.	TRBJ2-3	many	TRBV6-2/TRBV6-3	CASTQGHGWADTQYF	TGTGCCAGCACCCAGGGACACGGATGGGCAGATACGCAGTATTTT
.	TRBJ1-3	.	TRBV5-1	CASSREQGNAIYF	TGCGCCAGCAGTAGGGAACAAGGCAACGCCATATATTTT
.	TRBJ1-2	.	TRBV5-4	CASSSPGVYGYTF	TGTGCCAGCAGCTCTCCAGGGGTCTATGGCTACACCTTC
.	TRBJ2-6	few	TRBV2	CASSEAQYSGANALTF	TGTGCCAGCAGTGAAGCACAGTACTCTGGGGCCAACGCCCTGACTTTC
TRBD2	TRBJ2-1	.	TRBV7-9	CAGGLAGDESYNEQFF	TGTGCCGGAGGACTAGCGGGAGATGAGTCCTACAATGAGCAGTTCTTC
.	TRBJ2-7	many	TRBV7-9	CASSRTGGAYEQYF	TGTGCCAGCAGCCGAACAGGGGGGGCCTACGAGCAGTACTTC
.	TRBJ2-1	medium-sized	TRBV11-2	CASSPDPSNEQFF	TGTGCCAGCAGCCCGGACCCTAGCAATGAGCAGTTCTTC
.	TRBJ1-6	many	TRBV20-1	CSARSGTLYNSPLHF	TGCAGTGCTAGATCCGGGACTCTCTATAATTCACCCCTCCACTTT
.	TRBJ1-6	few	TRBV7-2	CASSPAANNSPLHF	TGTGCCAGCAGCCCGGCAGCGAATAATTCACCCCTCCACTTT
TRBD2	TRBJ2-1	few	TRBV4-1	CASTRVAGVYNEQFF	TGCGCCAGCACCCGAGTAGCGGGCGTTTACAATGAGCAGTTCTTC
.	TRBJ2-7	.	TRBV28	CASSFPLRQASYEQYF	TGTGCCAGCAGTTTCCCCTTACGACAGGCCTCCTACGAGCAGTACTTC
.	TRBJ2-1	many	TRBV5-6	CASSLFGAGANEQFF	TGTGCCAGCAGCTTGTTCGGGGCAGGAGCCAATGAGCAGTTCTTC
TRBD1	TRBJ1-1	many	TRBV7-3	CASSAGQGMNTEAFF	TGTGCCAGCAGCGCAGGACAGGGGATGAACACTGAAGCTTTCTTT
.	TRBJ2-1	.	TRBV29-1	CSVTHNEQFF	TGCAGCGTTACCCACAATGAGCAGTTCTTC
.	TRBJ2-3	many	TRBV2	CASKADTQYF	TGTGCCAGCAAAGCAGATACGCAGTATTTT
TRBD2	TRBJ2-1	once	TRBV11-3	CASSTGREGHDEQFF	TGTGCCAGCAGCACTGGGCGGGAGGGCCACGATGAGCAGTTCTTC
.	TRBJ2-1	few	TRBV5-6	CASSGTATYNEQFF	TGTGCCAGCAGCGGGACGGCCACCTACAATGAGCAGTTCTTC
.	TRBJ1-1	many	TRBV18	CASSPLIDLNSYTEAFF	TGTGCCAGCTCACCACTAATAGACTTAAACAGCTACACTGAAGCTTTCTTT
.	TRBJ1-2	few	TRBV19	CASSRGGAAYGYTF	TGTGCCAGCAGTCGGGGGGGGGCCGCCTATGGCTACACCTTC
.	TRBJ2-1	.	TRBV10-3	CAISDTAVGEQFF	TGTGCCATCAGCGACACGGCGGTGGGTGAGCAGTTCTTC
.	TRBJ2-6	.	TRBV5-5	CASSLVVDPSGANVLTF	TGTGCCAGCAGCTTGGTAGTGGACCCCTCTGGGGCCAACGTCCTGACTTTC
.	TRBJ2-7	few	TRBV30	CAWSVRFRSPEQYF	TGTGCCTGGAGTGTACGGTTTCGGTCCCCCGAGCAGTACTTC
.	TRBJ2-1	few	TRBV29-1	CSVNEGVLYNEQFF	TGCAGCGTTAATGAGGGGGTACTTTACAATGAGCAGTTCTTC
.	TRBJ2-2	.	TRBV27	CASSPGPLGELFF	TGTGCCAGCAGTCCTGGACCCCTCGGGGAGCTGTTTTTT
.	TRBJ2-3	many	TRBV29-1	CSVDGQGNTDTQYF	TGCAGCGTAGACGGGCAGGGAAACACAGATACGCAGTATTTT
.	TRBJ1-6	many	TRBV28	CASSPSLSDHNSPLHF	TGTGCCAGCAGTCCGAGTTTGTCTGATCATAATTCACCCCTCCACTTT